Sequencing of this T cell receptor beta chain was carried out in a study of identical twins. With no exceptions, donors were healthy Caucasians. Unique molecular identifiers were present on cDNA, and template switching added a universal primer site. One entry per CDR3 protein, called by TCRdb with MiXCR from the 5' RACE reads. The data hold 300,000 to 400,000 distinct CDR3 sequences, with 9% observed a single time. V lost 6 bases and J lost 4, with 12 bases in between. The length of the CDR3 is 14 residues. The sequence was collected from a woman between 50 and 59 years old in good health. The rearrangement links TRBV12-3 or TRBV12-4 to TRBJ2-2; D is perhaps TRBD1 (6 bases). The sample comprised naive T cells sorted from blood. CDR3 coding DNA: TGTGCCAGCAGGTACAGGGTGATCACCGGGGAGCTGTTTTTT. This encodes CASRYRVITGELFF.